This TCR beta chain was identified during a study of Graves' ophthalmopathy and Graves' hyperthyroidism. RNA transcripts were the source from which TCR beta CDR3 regions were amplified. First-round RT-PCR used HTBI primers; second-round multiplex PCR followed. TCRdb processed the multiplex PCR reads anew with MiXCR; each CDR3 protein has one entry. Of approximately 640,000 distinct CDR3 sequences detected, approximately 39% appear once; the ten largest clones hold 3.3%. Germline V gene sequence: CDR1 SGHTA, CDR2 FQGTGA. The CDR3 totals 12 residues. V was clipped by 1 base and J by 7 bases, with 7 bases between them. This clonotype appeared many times.

The sequenced sample consisted of peripheral blood. This receptor was obtained from an adult man with Graves' ophthalmopathy. The rearrangement links TRBV7-3 to TRBJ2-5; TRBD2 might be the D (5 bases). The DNA of the CDR3 is TGTGCCAGCAGCTTAAATCGGGGGACCCAGTACTTC. It translates to CASSLNRGTQYF.